One and the same sample provided the 27 T cell receptor beta chains below, sequenced in a study of blood T cell repertoires in COVID-19. The repertoire was sequenced with immunoSEQ multiplex PCR; TCRdb's copy has only in-frame clones and lacks some. The table shows 150,000 to 250,000 clones, with around 90% occurring only once. Sequencing was carried out using PBMCs or T cells enriched from blood (not recorded which). The receptors derive from a woman aged 25-40 years who had recovered from COVID-19.

The chain joins TRBV7-2 to TRBJ1-2; possible D gene TRBD1, 5 bases. V gave up 1 base and J gave up 8 bases, with 17 bases separating them. Germline V gene lookup returns CDR1 SGHTA and CDR2 FQGNSA. This CDR3 is built from 15 residues. The CDR3 DNA reads TGTGCCAGCAGCTTAGATGGGCAGGGATTTGGCGGCTACACCTTC. As protein: CASSLDGQGFGGYTF.

The chain couples TRBV9 to TRBJ1-5; D remains unclear. The V end was cut by 8 bases, the J end by 1 base, with 13 bases between. The CDR3 has 14 amino acids. Per the germline V gene, CDR1 is SGDLS and CDR2 is YYNGEE. The CDR3 is CASGGVSSNQPQHF. The CDR3 DNA reads TGTGCCAGTGGCGGGGTATCGAGCAATCAGCCCCAGCATTTT.

The V gene is TRBV29-1, the J gene TRBJ1-1; 9 bases are a match to TRBD1. The CDR3 contains 13 residues. V was pared by 6 bases and J by 6 bases, with 8 bases of the junction left unmatched. Germline V lookup: CDR1 SQVTM, CDR2 ANQGSEA. CDR3 sequence: CSVAQGAGAEAFF. The CDR3 DNA sequence: TGCAGCGTGGCACAGGGGGCTGGGGCTGAAGCTTTCTTT.

The V gene is TRBV11-3, the J gene TRBJ2-5; TRBD1 matches at 8 bases. After removal of 3 bases from V and 5 bases from J, the junction contained 8 bases not matched to a gene. CDR1 is SGHNT and CDR2 is YENEEA in the germline V gene. The CDR3 is 15 amino acids. In DNA form, the CDR3 reads TGTGCCAGCAGCTTTTACACAGGGGGTCTCGAGACCCAGTACTTC. Translated, it gives CASSFYTGGLETQYF. Supplemented by reference TRBV11-3 and TRBJ2-5, the full variable domain reads EAGVVQSPRYKIIEKKQPVAFWCNPISGHNTLYWYLQNLGQGPELLIRYENEEAVDDSQLPKDRFSAERLKGVDSTLKIQPAELGDSAVYLCASSFYTGGLETQYFGPGTRLLVL.

Regarding this clone: Other DNA variants within this sample encode the same CDR3. The CDR3 coding sequence is TGCGCCAGCAGCTCTGACAGCTATGGCTACACCTTC. Residues: CASSSDSYGYTF. The V and J genes are TRBV5-1 and TRBJ1-2, with D possibly matching TRBD1 (5 bases). Germline V gene lookup returns CDR1 SGHRS and CDR2 YFSETQ. V gave up 3 bases and J gave up 4 bases, with 7 bases separating them. The CDR3 is 12 residues long.

The genes are TRBV2 and TRBJ2-1; D unclear. Trimming removed 8 bases from V and 7 bases from J, with 15 bases in between. Germline CDR1 SNHLY, CDR2 FYNNEI. CDR3 length: 13 residues. DNA of the CDR3: TGTGCCAGCCGGAGCAGTCGTATGAATGAGCAGTTCTTC. Protein: CASRSSRMNEQFF.

The chain uses TRBV30 and TRBJ1-5; no clear D gene. Trimming took 2 bases from V and 6 from J, leaving 20 bases between them. This CDR3 region has 16 residues. CDR1 GTSNPN and CDR2 SVGIG come from the germline V gene (reference sequence). CDR3 residues: CAWSSRGRTPGQPQHF. In nucleotides, the CDR3 is TGTGCCTGGAGTTCGCGAGGACGGACTCCAGGTCAGCCCCAGCATTTT.

The rearrangement links TRBV19 to TRBJ1-3; the D gene is possibly TRBD1 (6 bases). This CDR3 has 14 residues. Germline V gene data show CDR1 as LNHDA and CDR2 as SQIVND (reference sequence). Trimming cost V 4 bases and J 0 bases, with 7 bases left between them. The CDR3 loop reads CASSRTDSGNTIYF. DNA for the CDR3: TGTGCCAGTAGTAGGACAGACTCTGGAAACACCATATATTTT.

J is TRBJ2-2 and V is TRBV15; D is uncertain. V dropped 1 base and J dropped 4 bases, with 13 bases sitting between them. Germline CDR1 and CDR2: LNHNV and YYDKDF (reference sequence). The CDR3 has 16 residues. CDR3 sequence: CATSRGAALSTGELFF. Here the CDR3 DNA reads TGTGCCACCAGCAGAGGTGCGGCACTTTCCACCGGGGAGCTGTTTTTT.

CDR3 DNA sequence: TGCGCCAGCAGCCAAGATCGGCGGGGGGTTAGCACAGATACGCAGTATTTT. Protein sequence: CASSQDRRGVSTDTQYF. The chain is built from TRBV4-3 and TRBJ2-3, with TRBD2 identical over 8 bases. The CDR3 totals 17 residues. V shed 0 bases and J 0 bases; nucleotides not matched to a gene: 5. Germline V gene data show CDR1 as LGHNA and CDR2 as YSLEER.

The chain uses TRBV19 and TRBJ2-1; maybe TRBD2 (6 bases). Looked up from germline, CDR1 is LNHDA and CDR2 is SQIVND (reference sequence). CDR3 size: 13 residues. Trimming pared 4 bases from V and 9 bases from J, leaving 13 bases between. DNA of the CDR3: TGTGCCAGTAGTACTCTAGAGGGAGGTGAGCAGTTCTTC. It codes for CASSTLEGGEQFF.

CDR3 residues: CASSIAPRTGRNTEAFF. The CDR3 DNA is TGTGCCAGTAGTATAGCCCCGCGGACAGGTAGGAACACTGAAGCTTTCTTT. The chain uses TRBV19 and TRBJ1-1; 7 bases fit TRBD1. The junction had 9 bases not matched to a gene; V was cut back by 1 base and J by 1 base. Germline-derived CDR1 and CDR2 are LNHDA and SQIVND (reference sequence). This CDR3 has 17 residues.

The rearrangement joins TRBV11-3 to TRBJ2-5; D possibly corresponds to TRBD1 (5 bases). The germline gives CDR1 SGHNT, CDR2 YENEEA. The CDR3 is 15 residues long. Trimming removed 0 bases at V and 1 base at J, with 9 bases between. In DNA, the CDR3 is TGTGCCAGCAGCTTAGAGGGGCAGTCCCAAGAGACCCAGTACTTC. Its translation: CASSLEGQSQETQYF. Full variable domain (outside the CDR3, taken from reference TRBV11-3 and TRBJ2-5): EAGVVQSPRYKIIEKKQPVAFWCNPISGHNTLYWYLQNLGQGPELLIRYENEEAVDDSQLPKDRFSAERLKGVDSTLKIQPAELGDSAVYLCASSLEGQSQETQYFGPGTRLLVL.

The rearrangement links TRBV12-5 to TRBJ2-7; D possibly corresponds to TRBD2 (6 bases). Germline V gene sequence: CDR1 LGHNT, CDR2 FRNRAP. The CDR3 sequence is 14 residues long. V lost 5 bases and J lost 6, with 17 bases in between. The CDR3 protein is CASGPDLWEAEQYF. The CDR3 DNA sequence: TGTGCTAGTGGTCCTGATCTCTGGGAGGCCGAGCAGTACTTC.

This sequence joins TRBV3-1 (or the pseudogene TRBV3-2) and TRBJ2-1; 10 nucleotides agree with TRBD2. The V segment lost 4 bases and the J segment 10 bases; nucleotides outside the gene matches: 4. The CDR3 length is 13 residues. Per germline, CDR1 LGHDT and CDR2 YNNKEL (reference sequence). The CDR3: CASSRAGGNEQFF. In DNA, the CDR3 is TGTGCCAGCAGCCGAGCGGGGGGGAACGAGCAGTTCTTC.

The rearrangement joins TRBV9 to TRBJ2-7; weak D call: TRBD2 (6 bases). This CDR3 contains 15 residues. CDR1 SGDLS and CDR2 YYNGEE come from the germline V gene. V gave up 3 bases and J gave up 0 bases, with 13 bases separating them. CDR3 sequence (DNA): TGTGCCAGCAGCGCCGATAGCGGAAGCTCCTACGAGCAGTACTTC. Its translation is CASSADSGSSYEQYF.

As concerns this clone: A junction end diverges from the germline sequence, so it may reflect a read error. The chain recombines TRBV11-1 with TRBJ2-5, with TRBD2 identical over 7 bases. Germline CDR1 and CDR2: SGHAT and FQDESV (reference sequence). The CDR3 spans 15 residues. CDR3 coding DNA: TGTGCCAGCAGCTTAGGGGGGGACTACCAGGAGACCCAGTACTTC. It codes for CASSLGGDYQETQYF.

The chain has TRBV6-4 and TRBJ1-6, with 10 nucleotides matching TRBD1. The germline V gene encodes CDR1 MRHNA and CDR2 SNTAGT. The CDR3 has 15 amino acids. Trimming removed 4 bases from V and 6 bases from J; junction bases left unmatched: 3. Here the CDR3 DNA reads TGTGCCAGCAGTGTGGGGACAGGGGTTAATTCACCCCTCCACTTT. Encoded protein: CASSVGTGVNSPLHF.

CDR3 coding DNA: TGCGCCAGCAGCCAGGACAGCTTCACCGGGGAGCTGTTTTTT. It codes for CASSQDSFTGELFF. The rearrangement uses TRBV4-3 and TRBJ2-2, with a weak D call TRBD1 (6 bases). The CDR3 length is 14 residues. Per germline, CDR1 LGHNA and CDR2 YSLEER. Between the trimmed V and J ends, which lost 3 bases and 4 bases, there was a span of 9 bases.

The CDR3 bases are TGTGCCAGCCAAACCGACAGGGCCGGAAACACCATATATTTT. Translation: CASQTDRAGNTIYF. The chain uses TRBV7-9 and TRBJ1-3, with TRBD1 identical over 7 bases. The CDR3 is 14 residues long. V shed 8 bases and J 4 bases; nucleotides not matched to a gene: 8. Germline CDR1 and CDR2: SEHNR and FQNEAQ (reference sequence).

The V call is TRBV11-1, the J call TRBJ1-2; 9 bases match TRBD1. Looked up from germline, CDR1 is SGHAT and CDR2 is FQDESV (reference sequence). This CDR3 is 15 amino acids long. Trimming cost V 6 bases and J 5 bases; bases outside gene matches: 10. CDR3 in DNA: TGTGCCAGCAGTTCTACAGGGGGCCTTACTTATGGCTACACCTTC. This encodes CASSSTGGLTYGYTF.

The V and J genes are TRBV7-6 and TRBJ2-1; 7 bases line up with TRBD2. The junction had 8 bases not matched to a gene; V was cut back by 5 bases and J by 10 bases. CDR3 length: 13 amino acids. From germline, CDR1 is SGHVS and CDR2 FNYEAQ. CDR3: CASSPRTGGEQFF. The CDR3 DNA is TGTGCCAGCAGCCCCCGGACGGGGGGAGAGCAGTTCTTC.

This chain uses TRBV19 with TRBJ2-7; D is perhaps TRBD1 (5 bases). This CDR3 is built from 14 residues. Germline CDR1 and CDR2: LNHDA and SQIVND (reference sequence). Trimming cost V 3 bases and J 5 bases, with 14 bases left between them. CDR3 sequence: CASSMGRAGNEQYF. CDR3 sequence (DNA): TGTGCCAGTAGTATGGGGCGAGCCGGTAACGAGCAGTACTTC.

The chain carries TRBV29-1 and TRBJ2-7, with TRBD2 identical over 13 bases. With 5 bases clipped from V and 6 bases from J, the junction kept 19 bases outside the gene matches. The CDR3 spans 18 residues. Germline CDR1 reads SQVTM; CDR2 reads ANQGSEA. CDR3 bases: TGCAGCGTTTCTACAGAAGTTTTCCGGGGACTAGCGGGACGCGAGCAGTACTTC. Translating gives CSVSTEVFRGLAGREQYF.

This clone was found a few times. This rearrangement joins TRBV2 to TRBJ2-3; 9 bases match TRBD2. The CDR3 is 14 residues long. The germline V gene has CDR1 SNHLY and CDR2 FYNNEI. With V trimmed by 6 bases and J by 1 base, 2 bases remained unmatched. CDR3 residues: CASSRLAGTDTQYF. In DNA form, the CDR3 reads TGTGCCAGCAGCCGACTAGCGGGCACAGATACGCAGTATTTT.

The chain uses TRBV12-3 or TRBV12-4 and TRBJ1-2; D is unresolved. The CDR3 sequence is 13 residues long. Trimming cost V 3 bases and J 4 bases, with 9 bases left between them. CDR3 sequence reads: CASSLAAAYGYTF. In DNA form, the CDR3 reads TGTGCCAGCAGTTTGGCGGCAGCCTATGGCTACACCTTC.

The chain carries TRBV5-1 and TRBJ1-1; maybe TRBD1 (6 bases). The germline V gene encodes CDR1 SGHRS and CDR2 YFSETQ. With 4 bases removed from V and 5 bases from J, the gap between germline ends came to 15 bases. CDR3 length: 14 amino acids. CDR3 sequence: CASSAGTRATEAFF. CDR3 DNA: TGCGCCAGCAGCGCCGGGACACGGGCTACTGAAGCTTTCTTT.